The entry below gives a single T cell receptor beta chain sequence along with its context. Authors' processing steps: Using reference gene primer amplification, nucleated cell counts were estimated. Sequencing used immunoSEQ multiplex PCR; TCRdb keeps in-frame clones, though not all of them. V and J calls and clone size are copied from that table; D and trimming were computed from the DNA. The data contain hundreds of thousands of clones, 86% of them singletons. The data belong to a study of blood T cell repertoires in COVID-19. Study information: PBMCs, B-cell-depleted T cells, or T cells provided the cDNA or gDNA that made up the material.

The germline V and J ends were trimmed by 5 bases and 7 bases, with 14 bases remaining between them. The CDR3 sequence is 12 residues long. Germline loops: CDR1 GTSNPN, CDR2 SVGIG (reference sequence). The chain has TRBV30 and TRBJ1-2; D call uncertain. Sequencing used peripheral blood. The clonotype comes from a young woman with active or convalescent COVID-19. The CDR3 loop is CAWGLAYGGYTF. The CDR3 nucleotides are TGTGCCTGGGGACTGGCTTATGGTGGCTACACCTTC.